Shown below are 30 T cell receptor beta chains from a single sample sequenced in a study of blood T cell repertoires in COVID-19 (dated by TCRdb to 2020 to 2021). Library preparation used the immunoSEQ multiplex PCR assay. TCRdb mirrors the immuneACCESS table, restricted to in-frame sequences. Some clones are absent from its copies; in checked studies, under half trace to an unresolved V gene, and the reason for the others is unknown. The sample records about 380,000 clones, around nine tenths of which are singletons. More than 1% of the sample is held by the ten biggest clonotypes. Sequenced input: PBMCs or T cells enriched from blood (not recorded which). The receptors stem from a woman under 30 who had recovered from COVID-19.

The chain couples TRBV6-1 to TRBJ2-1, with D hard to call. The CDR3 is 12 amino acids. V lost 3 bases to trimming and J lost 7 bases, with 7 bases between them. Per the germline V gene, CDR1 is MNHNS and CDR2 is SASEGT. CDR3 sequence: CASSEIRNEQFF. In nucleotides, the CDR3 is TGTGCCAGCAGTGAGATCCGGAATGAGCAGTTCTTC.

The sample holds one count of this clone. This specimen includes other DNA sequences encoding the same CDR3. This rearrangement joins TRBV28 to TRBJ2-7; 8 positions match TRBD1. The ends lost 2 bases at V and 7 bases at J; junction bases unmatched: 10. There are 15 residues in the CDR3. From germline, CDR1 is MDHEN and CDR2 SYDVKM. CDR3: CASSLQRDRWGEQYF. Here the CDR3 DNA reads TGTGCCAGCAGTTTACAACGGGACAGGTGGGGGGAGCAGTACTTC. The full variable domain, rest sourced from reference TRBV28 and TRBJ2-7, is DVKVTQSSRYLVKRTGEKVFLECVQDMDHENMFWYRQDPGLGLRLIYFSYDVKMKEKGDIPEGYSVSREKKERFSLILESASTNQTSMYLCASSLQRDRWGEQYFGPGTRLTVT.

The genes are TRBV7-8 and TRBJ2-3; 7 positions match TRBD2. The length of the CDR3 is 14 residues. Trimming removed 2 bases from V and 2 bases from J; junction bases left unmatched: 1. Germline loops: CDR1 SGHVS, CDR2 FQNEAQ. The CDR3 nucleotides are TGTGCCAGCAGCTTAAGCGGGGCCACAGATACGCAGTATTTT. Amino acid sequence: CASSLSGATDTQYF.

This clone was seen only a few times. CDR3 in amino acids: CASSFHRGPEKLFF. The CDR3, as DNA: TGTGCCAGCAGTTTTCACAGGGGGCCTGAAAAACTGTTTTTT. The rearrangement uses TRBV28 and TRBJ1-4, with TRBD1 matching 9 bases. J gave up 7 bases and V 3 bases, and 3 bases lay outside the gene matches. Germline CDR1 MDHEN, CDR2 SYDVKM. This CDR3 spans 14 amino acids.

CDR3 DNA: TGTGCCAGCAGCCCTGACGCTAGCGGGGCGTACACAGATACGCAGTATTTT. Translating it yields CASSPDASGAYTDTQYF. The V gene is TRBV7-6, the J gene TRBJ2-3; 9 nucleotides align to TRBD2. The V gene's germline CDR1 is SGHVS and CDR2 FNYEAQ. The CDR3 extends over 17 amino acids. The junction had 11 bases not matched to a gene; V was cut back by 5 bases and J by 2 bases.

This clone has a single count. The chain carries TRBV28 and TRBJ1-5; 7 nucleotides match TRBD1. V lost 2 bases, J lost 1 base, and 14 bases stayed unmatched. Looked up from germline, CDR1 is MDHEN and CDR2 is SYDVKM. The CDR3 contains 19 residues. CDR3 bases: TGTGCCAGCAGTTTACTAGGGGGCGCGTTATTTAAAAGCAATCAGCCCCAGCATTTT. Translation gives CASSLLGGALFKSNQPQHF.

The rearrangement uses TRBV5-1 and TRBJ2-3; TRBD2 agrees at 14 bases. The V and J ends lost 3 bases and 1 base, in that order; junction bases with no gene match: 1. The length of the CDR3 is 16 residues. The germline gives CDR1 SGHRS, CDR2 YFSETQ. As DNA, the CDR3 is TGCGCCAGCAGCTCGGGACTAGCGGGGGGCACAGATACGCAGTATTTT. Translating it yields CASSSGLAGGTDTQYF.

The V and J genes are TRBV5-1 and TRBJ1-2, with D possibly being TRBD1 (6 bases). Germline V lookup: CDR1 SGHRS, CDR2 YFSETQ. V dropped 4 bases and J dropped 3 bases, with 13 bases sitting between them. This CDR3 comprises 14 residues. For the CDR3, the DNA is TGCGCCAGCAGCAAAGGGGGAGATGACTATGGCTACACCTTC. Translation: CASSKGGDDYGYTF.

CDR3 residues: CASARQSEAFF. The CDR3 DNA reads TGTGCCAGCGCCAGACAGTCTGAAGCTTTCTTT. V and J are TRBV5-5 and TRBJ1-1, with D possibly matching TRBD1 (5 bases). Germline CDR1 SGHKS, CDR2 YYEKEE (reference sequence). Between the trimmed V and J ends, which lost 7 bases and 6 bases, there was a span of 10 bases. The CDR3 sequence is 11 residues long.

The CDR3 sequence: CASSKQAPRLEKLFF. The CDR3 nucleotides read TGTGCCAGCAGCAAACAGGCTCCCCGCCTTGAAAAACTGTTTTTT. The chain joins TRBV5-4 to TRBJ1-4, with a possible D match to TRBD1 (5 bases). Trimming removed 4 bases at V and 7 bases at J, with 17 bases between. The CDR3 loop spans 15 amino acids. Per the germline V gene, CDR1 is SGHNT and CDR2 is YYREEE (reference sequence).

The chain links TRBV2 to TRBJ1-2; D remains ambiguous. This CDR3 is 15 amino acids long. CDR1 SNHLY and CDR2 FYNNEI come from the germline V gene. The ends were cut back, 4 bases at V and 4 bases at J, with 16 bases in the middle. The CDR3: CASSGEPSTAYGYTF. The DNA for the CDR3 is TGTGCCAGCAGTGGGGAGCCGTCGACCGCCTATGGCTACACCTTC.

The count of this clone is one. This chain connects TRBV28 to TRBJ1-4; the match to TRBD1 covers 7 bases. Germline V gene data show CDR1 as MDHEN and CDR2 as SYDVKM. The V and J ends lost 5 bases and 7 bases, in that order; junction bases with no gene match: 7. CDR3 length equals 14 residues. The CDR3 loop reads CASSHGTESEKLFF. CDR3 nucleotide sequence: TGTGCCAGCAGTCATGGGACAGAGTCTGAAAAACTGTTTTTT.

This clone has only a few counts. This chain connects TRBV19 to TRBJ2-7, with TRBD1 identical over 9 bases. Unmatched junction bases numbered 14, after V lost 7 bases and J lost 7 bases. The CDR3 has 15 amino acids. Germline-derived CDR1 and CDR2 are LNHDA and SQIVND (reference sequence). CDR3 nucleotides: TGTGCCAGTACGTTACAGGGGGCGCGGGTTGAAGAGCAGTACTTC. Translating it yields CASTLQGARVEEQYF.

The J gene is TRBJ1-1, the V gene TRBV4-1; tentative D call: TRBD1 (6 bases). Deletions cut 0 bases from V and 5 bases from J, with 13 bases between. The CDR3 loop spans 15 amino acids. Germline lookup yields CDR1 MGHRA and CDR2 YSYEKL. The CDR3, as DNA: TGCGCCAGCAGCCAAGATGGGGGGGCTCGGACTGAAGCTTTCTTT. It specifies CASSQDGGARTEAFF.

The chain has TRBV10-2 and TRBJ2-3; 9 bases map to TRBD1. CDR3 size: 14 residues. The germline V gene encodes CDR1 WSHSY and CDR2 SAAADI. The junction had 7 bases not matched to a gene; V was cut back by 8 bases and J by 4 bases. This CDR3 is CASSGTGQPDTQYF. CDR3 in DNA: TGCGCCAGCTCCGGGACAGGGCAACCAGATACGCAGTATTTT.

This clone has a single count. The chain recombines TRBV21-1 with TRBJ1-1; the D call in the table, TRBD1, was not verified against the DNA. TRBV21-1 is flagged as a pseudogene. The CDR3 sequence is 17 residues long. The CDR3 protein is CASSLRERGRTNTEAFF. CDR3 nucleotides: TGTGCCAGCAGCTTAAGGGAGAGGGGGCGGACGAACACTGAAGCTTTCTTT.

The table lists this clone with a count of one. In nucleotides, the CDR3 is TGTGCCAGCAGCGACAGGCTAGCGGGGTCCTTAAGTGCTAGCACAGATACGCAGTATTTT. This codes for CASSDRLAGSLSASTDTQYF. The chain links TRBV6-6 to TRBJ2-3; TRBD2 matches at 9 bases. V lost 6 bases to trimming and J lost 0 bases; unmatched junction nucleotides: 19. This CDR3 has 20 residues. The germline CDR1 and CDR2 sequences are MNHNY and SVGAGI (reference sequence).

This chain links TRBV7-9 with TRBJ2-5, with D perhaps matching TRBD1 (6 bases). With 4 bases removed from V and 1 base from J, the gap between germline ends came to 13 bases. The CDR3 is 15 amino acids. Looked up from germline, CDR1 is SEHNR and CDR2 is FQNEAQ (reference sequence). CDR3 coding DNA: TGTGCCAGCAGCTCCCCCTACAGGGCCCAAGAGACCCAGTACTTC. It is translated as CASSSPYRAQETQYF.

This chain links TRBV9 with TRBJ1-2; D call uncertain. Germline assignment: CDR1 SGDLS and CDR2 YYNGEE. The CDR3 runs 13 residues. Deletions cut 0 bases from V and 5 bases from J, with 8 bases between. The CDR3 DNA is TGTGCCAGCAGCGTAGCCGGGGTGTATGGCTACACCTTC. It specifies CASSVAGVYGYTF.

The chain recombines TRBV25-1 with TRBJ2-1, with 7 bases identical to TRBD2. Per germline, CDR1 MGHDK and CDR2 SYGVNS. The V segment lost 6 bases and the J segment 1 base; nucleotides outside the gene matches: 3. The CDR3 loop spans 14 amino acids. CDR3 loop: CASSGGRSYNEQFF. CDR3 in DNA: TGTGCCAGCAGCGGGGGGAGGTCCTACAATGAGCAGTTCTTC. Full variable domain (remainder filled in from reference TRBV25-1 and TRBJ2-1): EADIYQTPRYLVIGTGKKITLECSQTMGHDKMYWYQQDPGMELHLIHYSYGVNSTEKGDLSSESTVSRIRTEHFPLTLESARPSHTSQYLCASSGGRSYNEQFFGPGTRLTVL.

V usage is TRBV6-5 and J usage is TRBJ2-7, with a possible D match to TRBD2 (6 bases). V lost 8 bases and J 5 bases, leaving 16 bases between the germline ends. The CDR3 has 13 residues. Germline V gene data show CDR1 as MNHEY and CDR2 as SVGAGI. Here the CDR3 reads CASSRLVRHEQYF. In DNA, the CDR3 is TGTGCCAGCTCAAGACTAGTCCGCCACGAGCAGTACTTC.

The gene calls are TRBV7-9 and TRBJ1-4; possible D gene TRBD1, 5 bases. Germline assignment: CDR1 SEHNR and CDR2 FQNEAQ (reference sequence). The ends were cut back, 5 bases at V and 7 bases at J, with 14 bases in the middle. The CDR3 spans 14 residues. The CDR3 bases are TGTGCCAGCAGCCCTGGACAAACGCTTGAAAAACTGTTTTTT. It is translated as CASSPGQTLEKLFF.

DNA of the CDR3: TGTGCCAGCAGTGAGGCAGACTCTGGAAACACCATATATTTT. Translated: CASSEADSGNTIYF. The chain couples TRBV25-1 to TRBJ1-3; D unclear. The CDR3 extends over 14 amino acids. Germline V gene sequence: CDR1 MGHDK, CDR2 SYGVNS. V lost 3 bases and J 0 bases, leaving 6 bases between the germline ends.

The chain combines TRBV1 with TRBJ2-2; the table's D gene call, TRBD1, was not cross checked with the DNA. TRBV1 is termed a pseudogene. This CDR3 is built from 14 residues. This CDR3 reads CTTLGRGDTGELFF. The CDR3 DNA is TGCACGACCCTAGGCAGGGGAGACACCGGGGAGCTGTTTTTT.

V and J are TRBV4-3 and TRBJ1-1; D unresolved. Trimming pared 1 base from V and 0 bases from J, leaving 9 bases between. Germline V gene lookup returns CDR1 LGHNA and CDR2 YSLEER. CDR3 length: 15 amino acids. DNA of the CDR3: TGCGCCAGCAGCCAAGCGGTCGGGATGAACACTGAAGCTTTCTTT. Amino acid sequence: CASSQAVGMNTEAFF.

The chain uses TRBV10-3 and TRBJ1-2, with D tentatively TRBD1 (6 bases). This CDR3 is 13 amino acids long. The V end was cut by 11 bases, the J end by 7 bases, with 20 bases between. Germline-derived CDR1 and CDR2 are ENHRY and SYGVKD. CDR3 region: CAVVPGVGSGYTF. In DNA form, the CDR3 reads TGTGCCGTCGTGCCAGGGGTAGGTAGTGGCTACACCTTC.

The sample holds a few counts of this clone. The chain carries TRBV4-1 and TRBJ1-1; D uncertain. Germline V gives CDR1 MGHRA, CDR2 YSYEKL. The CDR3 is made up of 14 amino acids. Trimming cost V 1 base and J 5 bases, with 11 bases left between them. The CDR3 is CASSQAEGLTEAFF. CDR3 nucleotide sequence: TGCGCCAGCAGCCAAGCGGAGGGTTTGACTGAAGCTTTCTTT.

The count of this clone is one. The V and J genes are TRBV7-8 and TRBJ1-3; 7 nucleotides align to TRBD1. Germline-derived CDR1 and CDR2 are SGHVS and FQNEAQ. V lost 2 bases to trimming and J lost 0 bases; unmatched junction nucleotides: 10. The CDR3 totals 18 residues. The CDR3 sequence is CASSLLNTGAYSGNTIYF. The CDR3 bases are TGTGCCAGCAGCTTACTGAATACAGGGGCCTACTCTGGAAACACCATATATTTT. Filled out from reference TRBV7-8 and TRBJ1-3, the complete variable domain reads GAGVSQSPRYKVAKRGQDVALRCDPISGHVSLFWYQQALGQGPEFLTYFQNEAQLDKSGLPSDRFFAERPEGSVSTLKIQRTQQEDSAVYLCASSLLNTGAYSGNTIYFGEGSWLTVV.

The genes are TRBV5-4 and TRBJ1-2; 10 positions agree with TRBD1. This CDR3 region has 15 residues. From germline, CDR1 is SGHNT and CDR2 YYREEE (reference sequence). Trimming at V came to 1 base and at J to 5 bases, leaving 5 bases not matched to a gene. CDR3 amino acids: CASSLTGTGVYGYTF. CDR3 DNA: TGTGCCAGCAGCTTGACCGGGACAGGGGTATATGGCTACACCTTC.

CDR3 in DNA: TGTGCTAGTGCCCCCCGTGCGGGGGTGGAAGAGACCCAGTACTTC. Translated: CASAPRAGVEETQYF. The chain employs TRBV12-5 and TRBJ2-5, with 7 bases identical to TRBD2. Germline CDR1 LGHNT, CDR2 FRNRAP. The CDR3 runs 15 residues. V was clipped by 7 bases and J by 3 bases; unmatched bases: 11.